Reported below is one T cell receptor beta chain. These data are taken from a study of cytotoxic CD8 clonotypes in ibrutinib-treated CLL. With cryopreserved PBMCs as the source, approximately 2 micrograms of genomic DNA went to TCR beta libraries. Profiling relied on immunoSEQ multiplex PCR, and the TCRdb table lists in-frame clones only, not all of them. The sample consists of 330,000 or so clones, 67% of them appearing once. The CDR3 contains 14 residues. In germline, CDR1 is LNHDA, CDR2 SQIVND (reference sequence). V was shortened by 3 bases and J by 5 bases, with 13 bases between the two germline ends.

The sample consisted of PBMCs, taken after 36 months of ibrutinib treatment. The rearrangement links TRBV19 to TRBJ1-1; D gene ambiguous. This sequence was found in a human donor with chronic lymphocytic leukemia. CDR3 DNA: TGTGCCAGTAGTATCGGGTACGAGAGGACTGAAGCTTTCTTT. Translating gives CASSIGYERTEAFF. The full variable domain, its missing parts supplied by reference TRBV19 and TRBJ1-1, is DGGITQSPKYLFRKEGQNVTLSCEQNLNHDAMYWYRQDPGQGLRLIYYSQIVNDFQKGDIAEGYSVSREKKESFPLTVTSAQKNPTAFYLCASSIGYERTEAFFGQGTRLTVV.